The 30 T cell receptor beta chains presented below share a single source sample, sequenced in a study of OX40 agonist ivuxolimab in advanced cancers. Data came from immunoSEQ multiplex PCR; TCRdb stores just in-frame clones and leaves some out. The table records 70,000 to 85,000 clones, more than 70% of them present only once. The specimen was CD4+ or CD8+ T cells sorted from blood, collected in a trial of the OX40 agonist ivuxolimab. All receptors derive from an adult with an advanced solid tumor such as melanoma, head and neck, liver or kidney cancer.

CDR3 nucleotide sequence: TGTGCCAGCAGCCCCCGAGGCAGATCCTACGAGCAGTACTTC. Protein product: CASSPRGRSYEQYF. This sequence joins TRBV7-9 and TRBJ2-7; D is unclear. CDR3 length equals 14 residues. Germline assignment: CDR1 SEHNR and CDR2 FQNEAQ (reference sequence). V was pared by 5 bases and J by 1 base, with 12 bases between.

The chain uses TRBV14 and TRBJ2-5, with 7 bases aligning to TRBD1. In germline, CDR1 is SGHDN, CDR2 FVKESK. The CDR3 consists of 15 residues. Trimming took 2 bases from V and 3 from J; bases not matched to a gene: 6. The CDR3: CASSQWGQNKETQYF. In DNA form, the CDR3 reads TGTGCCAGCAGCCAATGGGGACAGAACAAAGAGACCCAGTACTTC.

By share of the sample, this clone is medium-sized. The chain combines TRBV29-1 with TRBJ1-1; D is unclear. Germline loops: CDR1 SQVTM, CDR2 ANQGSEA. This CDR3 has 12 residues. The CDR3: CSVKDPNSEAFF. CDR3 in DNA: TGCAGTGTAAAAGACCCGAACAGCGAAGCTTTCTTT.

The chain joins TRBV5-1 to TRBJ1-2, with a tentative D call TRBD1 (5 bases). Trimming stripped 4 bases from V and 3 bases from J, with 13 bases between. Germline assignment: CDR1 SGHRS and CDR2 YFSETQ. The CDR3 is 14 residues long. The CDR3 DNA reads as TGCGCCAGCAGCCCGGGGACGGACGACTATGGCTACACCTTC. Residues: CASSPGTDDYGYTF.

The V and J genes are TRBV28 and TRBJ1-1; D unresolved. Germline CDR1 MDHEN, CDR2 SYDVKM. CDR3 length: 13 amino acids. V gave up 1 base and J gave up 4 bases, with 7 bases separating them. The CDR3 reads CASSLLVSTEAFF. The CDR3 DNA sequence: TGTGCCAGCAGTTTATTGGTTTCCACTGAAGCTTTCTTT. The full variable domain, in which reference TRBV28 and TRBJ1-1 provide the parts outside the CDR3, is DVKVTQSSRYLVKRTGEKVFLECVQDMDHENMFWYRQDPGLGLRLIYFSYDVKMKEKGDIPEGYSVSREKKERFSLILESASTNQTSMYLCASSLLVSTEAFFGQGTRLTVV.

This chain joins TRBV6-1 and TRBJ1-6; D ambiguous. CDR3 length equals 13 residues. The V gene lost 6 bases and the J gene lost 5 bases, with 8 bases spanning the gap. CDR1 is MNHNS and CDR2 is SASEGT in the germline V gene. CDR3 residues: CASREVHNSPLHF. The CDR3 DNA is TGTGCCAGCAGGGAGGTCCATAATTCACCCCTCCACTTT.

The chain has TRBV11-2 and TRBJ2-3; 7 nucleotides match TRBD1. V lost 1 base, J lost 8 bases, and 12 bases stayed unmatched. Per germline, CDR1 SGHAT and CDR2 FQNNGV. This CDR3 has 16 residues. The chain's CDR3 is CASSLANRGRSATQYF. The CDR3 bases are TGTGCCAGCAGCTTAGCCAACAGGGGCCGCTCAGCTACGCAGTATTTT.

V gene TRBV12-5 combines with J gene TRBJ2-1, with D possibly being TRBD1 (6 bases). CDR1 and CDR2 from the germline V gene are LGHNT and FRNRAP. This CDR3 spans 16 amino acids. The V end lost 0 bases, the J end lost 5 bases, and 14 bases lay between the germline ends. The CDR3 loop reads CASGLVSGQTHNEQFF. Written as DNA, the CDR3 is TGTGCTAGTGGTTTGGTGTCGGGACAAACCCACAATGAGCAGTTCTTC.

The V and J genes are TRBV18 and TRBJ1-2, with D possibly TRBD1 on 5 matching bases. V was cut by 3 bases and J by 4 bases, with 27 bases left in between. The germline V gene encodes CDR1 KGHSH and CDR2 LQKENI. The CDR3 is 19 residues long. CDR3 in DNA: TGTGCCAGCTCACCGGCCACCGCTCGGCAGGGAGTAGGAATCTATGGCTACACCTTC. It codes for CASSPATARQGVGIYGYTF.

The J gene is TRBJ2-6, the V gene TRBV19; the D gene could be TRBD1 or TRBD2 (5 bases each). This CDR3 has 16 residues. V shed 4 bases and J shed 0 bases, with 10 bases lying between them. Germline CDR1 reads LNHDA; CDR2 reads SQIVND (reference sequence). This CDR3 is CASSRDGDSGANVLTF. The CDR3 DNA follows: TGTGCCAGTAGTAGGGACGGAGACTCTGGGGCCAACGTCCTGACTTTC. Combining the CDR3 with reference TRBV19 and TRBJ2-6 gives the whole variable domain DGGITQSPKYLFRKEGQNVTLSCEQNLNHDAMYWYRQDPGQGLRLIYYSQIVNDFQKGDIAEGYSVSREKKESFPLTVTSAQKNPTAFYLCASSRDGDSGANVLTFGAGSRLTVL.

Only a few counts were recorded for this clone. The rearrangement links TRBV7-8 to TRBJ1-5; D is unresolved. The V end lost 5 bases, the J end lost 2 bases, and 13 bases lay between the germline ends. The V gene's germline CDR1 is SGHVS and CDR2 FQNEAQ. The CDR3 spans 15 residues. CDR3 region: CASSRSSGRNQPQHF. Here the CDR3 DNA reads TGTGCCAGCAGCCGATCTTCTGGGCGCAATCAGCCCCAGCATTTT.

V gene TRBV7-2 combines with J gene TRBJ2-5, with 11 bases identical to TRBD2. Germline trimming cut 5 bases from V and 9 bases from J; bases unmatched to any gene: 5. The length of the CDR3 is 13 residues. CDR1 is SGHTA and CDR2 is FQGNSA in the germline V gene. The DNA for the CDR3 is TGTGCCAGCAGCACTAGCGGGAGCGGGCCCCAGTACTTC. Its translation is CASSTSGSGPQYF.

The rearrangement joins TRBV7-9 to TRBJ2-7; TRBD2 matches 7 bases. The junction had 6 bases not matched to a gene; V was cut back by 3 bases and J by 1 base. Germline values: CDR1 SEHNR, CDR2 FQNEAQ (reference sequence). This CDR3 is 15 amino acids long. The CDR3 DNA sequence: TGTGCCAGCAGCTTGCGGACTAGTGGTTCCTACGAGCAGTACTTC. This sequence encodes CASSLRTSGSYEQYF.

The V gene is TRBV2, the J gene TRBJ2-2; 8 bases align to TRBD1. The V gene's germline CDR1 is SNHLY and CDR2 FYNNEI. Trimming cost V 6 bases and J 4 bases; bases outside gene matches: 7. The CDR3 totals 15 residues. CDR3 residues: CASRGRTGSTGELFF. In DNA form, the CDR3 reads TGTGCCAGCAGGGGCAGGACAGGGAGCACCGGGGAGCTGTTTTTT.

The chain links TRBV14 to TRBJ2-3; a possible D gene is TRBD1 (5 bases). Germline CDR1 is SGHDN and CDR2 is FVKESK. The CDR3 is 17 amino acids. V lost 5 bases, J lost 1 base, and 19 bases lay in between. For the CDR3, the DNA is TGTGCCAGCAGCTCAGGGCCCGACCGTGGGGGCACAGATACGCAGTATTTT. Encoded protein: CASSSGPDRGGTDTQYF.

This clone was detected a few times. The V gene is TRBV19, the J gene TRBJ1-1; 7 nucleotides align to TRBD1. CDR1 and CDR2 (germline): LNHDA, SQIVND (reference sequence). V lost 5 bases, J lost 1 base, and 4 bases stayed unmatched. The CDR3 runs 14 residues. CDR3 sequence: CASSEDRRNTEAFF. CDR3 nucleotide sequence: TGTGCCAGTAGTGAGGACAGGAGGAACACTGAAGCTTTCTTT.

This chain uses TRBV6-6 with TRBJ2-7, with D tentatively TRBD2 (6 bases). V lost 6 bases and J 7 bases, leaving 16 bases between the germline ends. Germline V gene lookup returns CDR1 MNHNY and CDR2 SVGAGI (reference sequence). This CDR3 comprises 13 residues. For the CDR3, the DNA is TGTGCCAGCAGCTCGGGACTTACGACTGAGCAGTACTTC. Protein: CASSSGLTTEQYF.

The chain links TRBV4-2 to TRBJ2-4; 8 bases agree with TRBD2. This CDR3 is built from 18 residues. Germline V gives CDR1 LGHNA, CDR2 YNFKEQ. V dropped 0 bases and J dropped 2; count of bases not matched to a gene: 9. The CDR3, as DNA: TGTGCCAGCAGCCAAGAAGCGAGGACGGGGGGGCCCAAAAACATTCAGTACTTC. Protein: CASSQEARTGGPKNIQYF.

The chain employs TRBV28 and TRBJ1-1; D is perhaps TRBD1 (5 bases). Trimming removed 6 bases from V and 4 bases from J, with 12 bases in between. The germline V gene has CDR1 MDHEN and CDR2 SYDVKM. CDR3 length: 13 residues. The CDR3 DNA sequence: TGTGCCAGCAGACGTCATGGGGGCACTGAAGCTTTCTTT. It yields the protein CASRRHGGTEAFF. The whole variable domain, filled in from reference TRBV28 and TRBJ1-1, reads DVKVTQSSRYLVKRTGEKVFLECVQDMDHENMFWYRQDPGLGLRLIYFSYDVKMKEKGDIPEGYSVSREKKERFSLILESASTNQTSMYLCASRRHGGTEAFFGQGTRLTVV.

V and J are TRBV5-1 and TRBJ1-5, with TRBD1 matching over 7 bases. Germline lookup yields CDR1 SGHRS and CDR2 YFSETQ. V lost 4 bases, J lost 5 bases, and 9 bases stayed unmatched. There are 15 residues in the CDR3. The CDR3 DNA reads TGCGCCAGCAGCCCTACAGGGGCGGTTGATCAGCCCCAGCATTTT. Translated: CASSPTGAVDQPQHF.

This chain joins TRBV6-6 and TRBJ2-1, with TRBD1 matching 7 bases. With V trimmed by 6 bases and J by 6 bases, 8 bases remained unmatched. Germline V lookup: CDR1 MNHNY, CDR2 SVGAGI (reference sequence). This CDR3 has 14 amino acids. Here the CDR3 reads CASRPRGQSNEQFF. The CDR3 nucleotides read TGTGCCAGCAGACCCCGGGGACAGAGCAATGAGCAGTTCTTC.

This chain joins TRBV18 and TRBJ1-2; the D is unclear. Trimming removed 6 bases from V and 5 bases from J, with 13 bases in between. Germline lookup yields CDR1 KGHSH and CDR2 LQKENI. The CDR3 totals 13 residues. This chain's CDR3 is CASSEAAGYGYTF. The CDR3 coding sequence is TGTGCCAGCTCCGAGGCGGCGGGGTATGGCTACACCTTC.

CDR3 residues: CASNNNRGGETQYF. DNA for the CDR3: TGTGCCAGCAACAATAACAGGGGAGGGGAGACCCAGTACTTC. V usage is TRBV2 and J usage is TRBJ2-5, with D perhaps given as TRBD1 or TRBD2 (7 bases each). The CDR3 length is 14 residues. CDR1 and CDR2 (germline): SNHLY, FYNNEI. The V end was cut by 7 bases, the J end by 5 bases, with 17 bases between.

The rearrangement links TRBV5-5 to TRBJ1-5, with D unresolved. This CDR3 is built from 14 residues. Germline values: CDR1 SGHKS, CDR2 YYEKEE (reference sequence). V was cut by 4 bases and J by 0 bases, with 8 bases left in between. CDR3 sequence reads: CASSLGYSNQPQHF. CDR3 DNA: TGTGCCAGCAGCCTGGGGTATAGCAATCAGCCCCAGCATTTT.

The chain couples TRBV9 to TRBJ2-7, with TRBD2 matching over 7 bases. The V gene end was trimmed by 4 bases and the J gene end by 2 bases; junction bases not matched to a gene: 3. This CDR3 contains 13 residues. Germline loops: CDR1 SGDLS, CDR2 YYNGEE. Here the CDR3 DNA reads TGTGCCAGCAGCCCTAGCGGTCCCTACGAGCAGTACTTC. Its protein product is CASSPSGPYEQYF.

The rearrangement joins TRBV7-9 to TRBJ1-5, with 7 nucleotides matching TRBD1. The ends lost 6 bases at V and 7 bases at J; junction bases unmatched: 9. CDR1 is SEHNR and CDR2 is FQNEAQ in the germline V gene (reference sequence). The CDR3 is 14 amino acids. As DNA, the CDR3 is TGTGCCAGCAGTCGACAGGGTAAGGGACAGCCCCAGCATTTT. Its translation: CASSRQGKGQPQHF.

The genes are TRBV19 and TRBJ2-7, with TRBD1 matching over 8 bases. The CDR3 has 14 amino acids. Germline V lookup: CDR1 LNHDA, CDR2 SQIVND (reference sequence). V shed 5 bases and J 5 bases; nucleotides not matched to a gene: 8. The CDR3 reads CASSPDRARNEQYF. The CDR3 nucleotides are TGTGCCAGTAGTCCGGACAGGGCGAGAAACGAGCAGTACTTC.

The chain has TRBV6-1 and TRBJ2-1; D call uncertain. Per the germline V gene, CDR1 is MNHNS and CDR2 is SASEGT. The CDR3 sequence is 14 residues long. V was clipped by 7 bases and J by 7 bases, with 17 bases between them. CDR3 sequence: CASTDINYWNEQFF. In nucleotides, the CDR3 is TGTGCCAGCACCGACATAAATTACTGGAATGAGCAGTTCTTC.

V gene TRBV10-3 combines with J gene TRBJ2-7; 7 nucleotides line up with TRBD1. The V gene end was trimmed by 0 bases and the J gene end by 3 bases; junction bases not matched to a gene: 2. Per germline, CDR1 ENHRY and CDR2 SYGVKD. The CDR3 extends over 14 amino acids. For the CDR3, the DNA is TGTGCCATCAGTGAGTCGGACAGGAGCTACGAGCAGTACTTC. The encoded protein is CAISESDRSYEQYF.

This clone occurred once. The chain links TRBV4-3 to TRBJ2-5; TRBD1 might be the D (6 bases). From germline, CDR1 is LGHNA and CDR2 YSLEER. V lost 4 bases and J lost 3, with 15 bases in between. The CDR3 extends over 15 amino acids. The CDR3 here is CASSRGYREKETQYF. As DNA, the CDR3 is TGCGCCAGCAGCCGGGGGTACAGGGAAAAAGAGACCCAGTACTTC.